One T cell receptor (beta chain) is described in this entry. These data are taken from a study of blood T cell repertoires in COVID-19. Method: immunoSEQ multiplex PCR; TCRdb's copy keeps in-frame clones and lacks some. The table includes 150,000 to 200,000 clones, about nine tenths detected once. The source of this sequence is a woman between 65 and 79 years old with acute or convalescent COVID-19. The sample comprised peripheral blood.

The CDR3 protein is CASSISLATYEQYF. The CDR3 nucleotides read TGTGCCAGTAGTATAAGCCTAGCGACCTACGAGCAGTACTTC. The chain links TRBV19 to TRBJ2-7, with a tentative D call TRBD2 (6 bases). The CDR3 consists of 14 residues. The V gene lost 2 bases and the J gene lost 2 bases, with 10 bases spanning the gap. CDR1 LNHDA and CDR2 SQIVND come from the germline V gene (reference sequence).